This TCR beta chain was observed in a study of shared clonotypes between healthy human individuals. A remark on this clone: At one end the junction does not follow the germline gene, possibly because of a read error.

Germline V lookup: CDR1 SSHAT, CDR2 FNYEAQ (reference sequence). The CDR3 has 15 residues. Participating donors were healthy, HIV-negative adults free of recent acute infections or vaccinations. Genomic DNA, for the unsorted samples, came from about 90 million PBMCs. Genomic DNA per cell subset filled all wells of several immunoSEQ plates. Around 30,000 T cell genomes (roughly 300 ng DNA) went into each PBMC replicate. Using immunoSEQ multiplex PCR, the repertoire was profiled, and TCRdb retains in-frame clones only, with some absent. The table has more than 450,000 clones, 79% seen once; the top ten hold 10% to 15%.

V usage is TRBV7-7 and J usage is TRBJ2-5, with 14 bases that match TRBD2. The TCR sequence derives from a woman aged 40 to 50 in good health. Some clones in this sample may be carry-over from other donors' samples. Sequencing input: PBMCs. CDR3 DNA: TGTGCTAGCAGCTTTGGACTAGCGGGAGGTGAGACCCAGTACTTC. Protein product: CASSFGLAGGETQYF. Supplemented by reference TRBV7-7 and TRBJ2-5, the full variable domain reads GAGVSQSPRYKVTKRGQDVTLRCDPISSHATLYWYQQALGQGPEFLTYFNYEAQPDKSGLPSDRFSAERPEGSISTLTIQRTEQRDSAMYRCASSFGLAGGETQYFGPGTRLLVL.